This T cell receptor beta chain stems from a study of shared clonotypes between healthy human individuals. About the research overall: Three plates each covered CD4 naive and memory; CD8 naive two, CD8 memory one. Study-wide findings and caveats: Clonotype sharing among donors was expected to depend on sequencing depth. When naive CD4 clonotypes were compared across several donors, around 5% were shared. Sampling included only blood; tissue repertoires likely differ.

TCRdb keeps only in-frame clones here, not all; method: immunoSEQ multiplex PCR. The sample has about 870,000 clones; 90% to 95% are singletons. To note about this clone: Its antigen remains unidentified.

Germline assignment: CDR1 SGHTA and CDR2 FQGNSA. The CDR3 is 13 residues long. Trimming removed 4 bases from V and 10 bases from J, with 14 bases in between. Naive CD8 isolation took CD45RO-negative cells positively selected for CCR7 and excluded terminally differentiated effector memory CD45RA+ cells. V is TRBV7-2 and J is TRBJ2-1; the D is unclear. The TCR sequence derives from a man aged 25 to 40 in good health. The sample taken for sequencing was naive CD8+ T cells sorted from blood. CDR3 nucleotides: TGTGCCAGCAGCTCCATCGTGGGTCTGGAGCAGTTCTTC. Its translation is CASSSIVGLEQFF. The full variable domain, completed using reference TRBV7-2 and TRBJ2-1, is GAGVSQSPSNKVTEKGKDVELRCDPISGHTALYWYRQSLGQGLEFLIYFQGNSAPDKSGLPSDRFSAERTGGSVSTLTIQRTQQEDSAVYLCASSSIVGLEQFFGPGTRLTVL.